This T cell receptor (beta chain) is drawn from a study of regulatory T cells in long-lasting Graves disease. Study-level results: Persistent patients had more shared public clonotypes (2,741) than new patients (approximately 970).

Noted time point: persistent/refractory GD, antithyroid drugs over 5 years with positive TRAb. Isolated PBMC RNA provided the starting material for the TCR library. The authors diagnosed Graves' disease using American Thyroid Association guidelines. Approximately 9 milliliters of peripheral blood went into EDTA tubes. Details on this clonotype: Antigen specificity is unknown.

The junction had 6 bases not matched to a gene; V was cut back by 5 bases and J by 2 bases. The CDR3 contains 15 residues. CDR1 SGHAT and CDR2 FQNNGV come from the germline V gene. Arm-PCR with iRepertoire HTBI primers amplified the CDR3 regions for these TCR beta libraries. Each CDR3 protein is one row after TCRdb ran MiXCR on the multiplex PCR reads. The repertoire holds over 650,000 distinct CDR3 sequences, about 30% seen once, with under 50% in the top ten. The starting material was peripheral blood mononuclear cells (PBMCs), obtained when the disease was refractory, from a patient treated with antithyroid drugs. The chain links TRBV11-2 to TRBJ2-1; 7 bases match TRBD1. This TCR was sampled from a female donor with Graves disease. The CDR3 spells CASSIGTATYNEQFF. The CDR3 bases are TGTGCCAGCAGCATCGGGACAGCCACCTACAATGAGCAGTTCTTC. Filled out from reference TRBV11-2 and TRBJ2-1, the complete variable domain reads EAGVAQSPRYKIIEKRQSVAFWCNPISGHATLYWYQQILGQGPKLLIQFQNNGVVDDSQLPKDRFSAERLKGVDSTLKIQPAKLEDSAVYLCASSIGTATYNEQFFGPGTRLTVL.